This passage covers 4 T cell receptor beta chains from one sample sequenced in a study of blood T cell repertoires in COVID-19. Sequencing was performed with immunoSEQ multiplex PCR; in TCRdb, only in-frame clones are kept and a portion is missing. The profile shows 170,000 or so clones, 60% to 80% of them singletons. The source material was PBMCs or T cells enriched from blood (not recorded which). These receptor sequences come from a woman in her forties or fifties who had recovered from COVID-19.

The rearrangement joins TRBV7-8 to TRBJ1-1, with 9 bases matching TRBD1. V lost 5 bases, J lost 0 bases, and 4 bases stayed unmatched. Germline CDR1 and CDR2: SGHVS and FQNEAQ. This CDR3 comprises 15 residues. The CDR3 coding sequence is TGTGCCAGCAGCGTACAGGGGGCGTTGAACACTGAAGCTTTCTTT. Its translation: CASSVQGALNTEAFF.

The V gene is TRBV7-9, the J gene TRBJ2-1, with 10 bases fitting TRBD2. Germline loops: CDR1 SEHNR, CDR2 FQNEAQ (reference sequence). The CDR3 spans 18 residues. The trim removed 2 bases at V and 4 bases at J, leaving 11 bases unmatched. DNA for the CDR3: TGTGCCAGCAGCTTATCCGTGGGGGGACTAGCGCAGTACAATGAGCAGTTCTTC. Translated: CASSLSVGGLAQYNEQFF.

The chain is built from TRBV15 and TRBJ2-7, with 7 positions matching TRBD2. J lost 5 bases, V lost 0 bases, and 4 bases had no gene match. There are 14 residues in the CDR3. CDR1 and CDR2 from the germline V gene are LNHNV and YYDKDF (reference sequence). The CDR3 coding sequence is TGTGCCACCAGCAGAGATATCGGGGGGAACGAGCAGTACTTC. Translation: CATSRDIGGNEQYF.

This clone appeared a few times. The V gene is TRBV27, the J gene TRBJ1-4; D is possibly TRBD1 (5 bases). Germline-derived CDR1 and CDR2 are MNHEY and SMNVEV (reference sequence). V was cut by 5 bases and J by 8 bases, with 12 bases left in between. This CDR3 region has 13 residues. CDR3 in DNA: TGTGCCAGCAGTGTTAGGGGTAGAGAAAAACTGTTTTTT. Residues: CASSVRGREKLFF.